This T cell receptor (beta chain) was captured in a study of T-cell memory formation after mild COVID-19. Study information: The two donors had largely donor-specific TCR clusters.

Study results and caveats: CD4/CD8 balance held among clones contracting day 15 to 85, and later expanders leaned CD4+. Prior to infection, memory already included some responding clones, suggesting cross-reactive memory joined.

This CDR3 has 15 residues. Germline values: CDR1 LGHDT, CDR2 YNNKEL (reference sequence). The V end was cut by 1 base, the J end by 5 bases, with 14 bases between. A remark on this clonotype: Its antigen remains unidentified.

A 5'RACE reaction primed in the constant segment made cDNA libraries of TCR alpha and TCR beta, and these carried sample barcodes and UMIs. Each CDR3 protein is one row after TCRdb ran MiXCR on the 5' RACE reads. The data hold some 48,000 distinct CDR3 sequences, with 9.5% to 15% observed a single time. This clonotype was obtained from a man aged 18 to 30 who had mild COVID-19 (a few samples of this study predate the infection). Cell type and time point are not known. This chain links TRBV3-1 with TRBJ2-5; D unresolved. The specimen sequenced was PBMCs or a T cell subset sorted from them (not recorded which). The CDR3 nucleotides are TGTGCCAGCAGCCAAGTTTGGGCTAGATCGGAGACCCAGTACTTC. It codes for CASSQVWARSETQYF.